This TCR beta chain was documented in a study of blood T cell repertoires in COVID-19. Profiling relied on immunoSEQ multiplex PCR, and the TCRdb table lists in-frame clones only, not all of them. The sample lists around 170,000 clones, under 85% occurring once. The V gene's germline CDR1 is KGHDR and CDR2 SFDVKD. V dropped 3 bases and J dropped 10 bases, with 15 bases sitting between them. The CDR3 length is 14 residues. Which cohort a participant joined came from the clinical history participants gave. The chain recombines TRBV24-1 with TRBJ2-1, with D hard to call. The receptor was derived from a man in his fifties who had recovered from COVID-19. Sequenced: PBMCs or T cells enriched from blood (not recorded which). CDR3 protein: CATSDDHVTGEQFF. In nucleotides, the CDR3 is TGTGCCACCAGTGATGACCACGTCACCGGGGAGCAGTTCTTC.